This T cell receptor (beta chain) was profiled in a study of CXCR3-negative and CXCR3-positive naive CD8 T cells. Study-level results: Sequencing showed both naive subsets with comparably high diversity, and memory CD8+ cells much lower.

On this clonotype itself: Its antigen remains unidentified.

TRB cDNA was prepared as libraries by UMI-labeled 5' RACE. Reanalyzing the 5' RACE reads, TCRdb keeps one entry per CDR3 protein, without DNA. Its table lists under 65,000 distinct CDR3 sequences. Each CD8+ T cell subset was flow-sorted in triplicate. Every sort contained 300,000 cells. This CDR3 region has 13 residues. Germline V gene sequence: CDR1 WSHSY, CDR2 SAAADI. The J gene is TRBJ2-3, the V gene TRBV10-2; TCRdb's D gene call, TRBD1, goes unchecked for lack of DNA. The clonotype was recovered from a human donor in good health. Some clones in this sample may be carry-over from other donors' samples. Sequencing used memory CD8+ T cells from blood. The CDR3 loop reads CASSWGYSDTQYF.